The rows below give T cell receptor beta chains drawn from one sample of a study of T-cell memory formation after mild COVID-19. TCRdb re-derived calls from the 5' RACE reads in MiXCR, one entry per CDR3 protein. The sample holds some 150,000 distinct CDR3 sequences; about 6% are singletons and the top ten take about 1.9%. Sequenced sample: PBMCs or a T cell subset sorted from them (not recorded which). The receptor source for this set is an adult woman who had mild COVID-19 (a few samples of this study predate the infection). Cell type and time point are not known. CDR3s include the opening cysteine and the closing phenylalanine or tryptophan. D genes are given only for firm matches. Rows give clone size only sometimes, using once, few, many, or a class for an expanded clone.

J gene	clone size	D gene	V gene	CDR3 length	CDR3 protein	CDR3 DNA
TRBJ2-7	few	NA	TRBV3-1	16	CASSQDGQGSGYEQYF	TGTGCCAGCAGCCAAGACGGTCAGGGGTCGGGCTACGAGCAGTACTTC
TRBJ1-1	few	NA	TRBV3-1	14	CASSPPRGSTEAFF	TGTGCCAGCAGCCCCCCCAGGGGTTCCACTGAAGCTTTCTTT
TRBJ2-1	few	TRBD2	TRBV20-1	14	CSARGLAGRDEQFF	TGCAGTGCTAGGGGACTAGCGGGGAGGGATGAGCAGTTCTTC
TRBJ2-5	many	NA	TRBV7-8	19	CASSLPYVLEKRGQETQYF	TGTGCCAGCAGCTTACCCTATGTTCTGGAGAAAAGGGGGCAAGAGACCCAGTACTTC
TRBJ2-3	NA	TRBD2	TRBV29-1	16	CSVEGTSGASTDTQYF	TGCAGCGTTGAAGGGACTAGCGGGGCTAGCACAGATACGCAGTATTTT
TRBJ2-7	NA	NA	TRBV15	15	CATSRELVVASEQYF	TGTGCCACCAGCAGGGAGCTCGTCGTGGCCTCCGAGCAGTACTTC
TRBJ1-6	many	TRBD1	TRBV19	16	CASSIWGTGGISPLHF	TGTGCCAGTAGTATTTGGGGGACAGGGGGTATTTCACCCCTCCACTTT
TRBJ2-7	many	NA	TRBV12-3/TRBV12-4	13	CASRLAASYEQYF	TGTGCCAGCAGATTAGCGGCCTCCTACGAGCAGTACTTC
TRBJ2-6	NA	NA	TRBV12-3/TRBV12-4	15	CASNHRRYGANVLTF	TGTGCCAGCAACCATCGGAGGTATGGGGCCAACGTCCTGACTTTC
TRBJ2-1	many	TRBD2	TRBV6-5	15	CASSSGLARYNEQFF	TGTGCCAGCAGTTCGGGACTAGCGAGGTACAATGAGCAGTTCTTC
TRBJ1-1	NA	NA	TRBV3-1	14	CASSHNAGETEAFF	TGTGCCAGCAGCCACAACGCAGGGGAGACTGAAGCTTTCTTT
TRBJ2-5	many	TRBD1	TRBV5-1	15	CASSRSRGQGETQYF	TGCGCCAGCAGCCGAAGCAGGGGGCAGGGAGAGACCCAGTACTTC
TRBJ2-3	NA	NA	TRBV7-8	18	CASSLLRRGRGNTDTQYF	TGTGCCAGCAGCTTATTAAGGCGCGGCAGGGGCAACACAGATACGCAGTATTTT
TRBJ2-1	NA	NA	TRBV5-1	14	CASSWSVSYNEQFF	TGCGCCAGCAGCTGGTCTGTCTCCTACAATGAGCAGTTCTTC
TRBJ2-3	many	TRBD1	TRBV5-1	15	CASSFFQGEGDTQYF	TGCGCCAGCAGCTTCTTTCAGGGGGAAGGAGATACGCAGTATTTT
TRBJ1-4	NA	NA	TRBV4-1	15	CASSQDRTLNEKLFF	TGCGCCAGCAGCCAAGATCGGACACTCAATGAAAAACTGTTTTTT
TRBJ2-1	few	TRBD2	TRBV11-2	18	CASSSSPRGGGGYNEQFF	TGTGCCAGCAGCTCCAGCCCCAGGGGCGGGGGGGGGTACAATGAGCAGTTCTTC
TRBJ1-2	few	NA	TRBV5-1	15	CASRVGDNNPYGYTF	TGCGCCAGCAGAGTCGGGGACAACAACCCTTATGGCTACACCTTC
TRBJ1-5	NA	NA	TRBV24-1	15	CATSENRLSNQPQHF	TGTGCCACCAGTGAGAACAGGCTAAGCAATCAGCCCCAGCATTTT
TRBJ2-7	NA	NA	TRBV24-1	12	CATSDFTSEQYF	TGTGCCACCAGTGATTTCACGTCGGAGCAGTACTTC
TRBJ1-4	few	TRBD1	TRBV25-1	16	CASSELPGQGNEKLFF	TGTGCCAGCAGTGAGCTTCCGGGACAGGGGAATGAAAAACTGTTTTTT
TRBJ2-2	NA	TRBD2	TRBV5-1	22	CASSVTGGHRTSGSLDTGELFF	TGCGCCAGCAGCGTTACAGGGGGCCATCGGACTAGCGGGAGTCTGGACACCGGGGAGCTGTTTTTT
TRBJ1-1	NA	NA	TRBV21-1	15	CASSRYQTGNTEAFF	TGTGCCAGCAGCCGATACCAAACAGGGAACACTGAAGCTTTCTTT
TRBJ2-1	NA	NA	TRBV4-1	15	CASSQVTKRGYEQFF	TGCGCCAGCAGCCAAGTCACCAAAAGAGGCTATGAGCAGTTCTTC
TRBJ2-3	few	TRBD2	TRBV6-2/TRBV6-3	16	CASSRTLAGEGHTQYF	TGTGCCAGCAGTCGAACACTAGCGGGAGAGGGACATACGCAGTATTTT
TRBJ2-2	many	NA	TRBV20-1	14	CSAPIPGFHGELFF	TGCAGTGCTCCCATACCAGGGTTTCACGGGGAGCTGTTTTTT
TRBJ1-4	many	NA	TRBV10-3	15	CAISGEQGRNEKLFF	TGTGCCATCAGTGGGGAACAGGGCCGGAATGAAAAACTGTTTTTT
TRBJ2-7	few	NA	TRBV30	11	CAWSDGGNQYF	TGTGCCTGGAGCGACGGCGGGAACCAGTACTTC
TRBJ2-7	many	TRBD2	TRBV20-1	16	CSAIPTSSGSLYEQYF	TGCAGTGCCATTCCGACATCTAGCGGGAGTTTATACGAGCAGTACTTC
TRBJ1-2	few	NA	TRBV11-2	14	CASSLVGPSFGYTF	TGTGCCAGCAGCTTGGTGGGCCCCTCTTTTGGCTACACCTTC
TRBJ1-4	few	TRBD1	TRBV7-9	12	CASSSATGSVFF	TGTGCCAGCAGCTCAGCGACAGGGTCGGTGTTTTTT
TRBJ1-4	few	NA	TRBV6-5	15	CASSYSMWTNEKLFF	TGTGCCAGCAGTTACTCGATGTGGACTAATGAAAAACTGTTTTTT
TRBJ2-7	few	TRBD2	TRBV20-1	11	CSAGPSGEQYF	TGCAGTGCTGGGCCTAGCGGCGAGCAGTACTTC
TRBJ2-2	few	NA	TRBV4-1	16	CASSHSPGQNTGELFF	TGCGCCAGCAGCCACTCCCCAGGGCAGAACACCGGGGAGCTGTTTTTT
TRBJ1-2	few	NA	TRBV20-1	14	CSASGDVRGYGYTF	TGCAGTGCTAGTGGGGACGTACGGGGTTATGGCTACACCTTC
TRBJ1-4	few	NA	TRBV24-1	15	CATSDPRGPAEKLFF	TGTGCCACCAGTGATCCTCGGGGGCCGGCGGAAAAACTGTTTTTT
TRBJ1-6	NA	NA	TRBV9	16	CASSVGISSYNSPLHF	TGTGCCAGCAGCGTCGGTATCAGCTCCTATAATTCACCCCTCCACTTT
TRBJ2-5	many	TRBD2	TRBV12-3/TRBV12-4	16	CASSWGGSGGQETQYF	TGTGCCAGCAGTTGGGGAGGTTCGGGGGGGCAAGAGACCCAGTACTTC
TRBJ2-2	NA	TRBD2	TRBV7-2	16	CASSRGLVRGTGELFF	TGTGCCAGCAGCCGCGGACTAGTTCGGGGGACCGGGGAGCTGTTTTTT
TRBJ2-7	few	TRBD1	TRBV12-3/TRBV12-4	15	CASSPQGQGTYEQYF	TGTGCCAGCAGTCCCCAGGGACAGGGAACTTACGAGCAGTACTTC
TRBJ2-7	many	TRBD2	TRBV6-6	15	CASVASYSGGYEQYF	TGTGCCAGCGTTGCATCATATAGCGGGGGGTACGAGCAGTACTTC
TRBJ1-2	NA	TRBD1	TRBV12-3/TRBV12-4	13	CASSSTGVNGYTF	TGTGCCAGCAGTTCGACAGGGGTAAATGGCTACACCTTC
TRBJ2-1	few	NA	TRBV27	18	CASSWAGPSDSSYNEQFF	TGTGCCAGCAGTTGGGCTGGACCGTCGGACAGCTCCTACAATGAGCAGTTCTTC
TRBJ2-5	many	TRBD2	TRBV5-1	14	CASSLAGVQETQYF	TGCGCCAGCAGCTTAGCGGGGGTTCAAGAGACCCAGTACTTC
TRBJ2-1	many	TRBD2	TRBV29-1	14	CSGGTSGRAGEQFF	TGCAGCGGGGGAACTAGCGGGAGGGCGGGAGAGCAGTTCTTC
TRBJ1-2	NA	NA	TRBV5-1	12	CDSSWTEGGYTF	TGCGACAGCAGCTGGACAGAGGGTGGCTACACCTTC
TRBJ2-1	many	TRBD2	TRBV10-3	14	CAISFGARGDEQFF	TGTGCCATCAGTTTCGGAGCCCGGGGGGACGAGCAGTTCTTC
TRBJ1-4	many	NA	TRBV2	12	CASRQGGEKLFF	TGTGCCAGCAGACAGGGTGGGGAAAAACTGTTTTTT
TRBJ1-2	many	NA	TRBV12-3/TRBV12-4	13	CASRPAGVHGYTF	TGTGCCAGCAGGCCGGCAGGGGTCCATGGCTACACCTTC